This T cell receptor beta chain comes out of a study of control samples from healthy donors and cancer patients. The method was immunoSEQ multiplex PCR; TCRdb's version includes in-frame clones alone and lacks a portion of them. The sample yields about 150,000 clones, about 94% seen once. V lost 3 bases to trimming and J lost 1 base, with 4 bases between them. The CDR3 consists of 13 residues. The sequence was collected from a man between 60 and 75 years old with colorectal cancer. V gene TRBV12-3 or TRBV12-4 combines with J gene TRBJ1-3, with no clear D. Sequenced sample: PBMCs. This CDR3 is CASSFGSGNTIYF. CDR3 nucleotides: TGTGCCAGCAGTTTCGGGTCTGGAAACACCATATATTTT.